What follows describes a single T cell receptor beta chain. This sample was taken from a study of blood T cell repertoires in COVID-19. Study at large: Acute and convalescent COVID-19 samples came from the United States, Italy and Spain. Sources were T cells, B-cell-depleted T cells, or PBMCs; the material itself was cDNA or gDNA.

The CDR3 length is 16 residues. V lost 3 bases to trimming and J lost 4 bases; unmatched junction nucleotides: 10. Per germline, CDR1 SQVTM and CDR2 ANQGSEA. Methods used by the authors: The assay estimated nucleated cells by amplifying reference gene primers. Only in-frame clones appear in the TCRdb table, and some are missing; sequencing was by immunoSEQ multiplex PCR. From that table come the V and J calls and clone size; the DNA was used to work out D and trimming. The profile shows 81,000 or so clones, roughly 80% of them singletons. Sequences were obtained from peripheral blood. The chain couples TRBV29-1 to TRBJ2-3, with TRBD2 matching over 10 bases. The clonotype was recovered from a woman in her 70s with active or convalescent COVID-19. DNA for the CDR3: TGCAGCGTTGACGCCCTTTTAGCGGGGGGACCAGATACGCAGTATTTT. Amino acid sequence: CSVDALLAGGPDTQYF.